This entry is about one TCR beta chain. Germline lookup yields CDR1 GTSNPN and CDR2 SVGIG (reference sequence). The CDR3 covers 16 residues. V lost 8 bases, J lost 5 bases, and 13 bases stayed unmatched. These data are taken from a study of T cell changes during pregnancy in multiple sclerosis. TCRdb's table, derived via immunoSEQ multiplex PCR, lists solely in-frame clones and lacks some. Among under 35,000 clones, about 90% were seen once, and the ten largest hold about 0.58%. The chain links TRBV30 to TRBJ2-3, with 13 bases that match TRBD2. Here the sequenced sample was CD4+ T cells from peripheral blood mononuclear cells, taken in the third trimester of pregnancy. The clonotype comes from a female donor in good health, enrolled as a control in a pregnancy study. In nucleotides, the CDR3 is TGTGCCGGGCGCGGAGGACTAGCGGGAGAGGGAGATACGCAGTATTTT. It translates to CAGRGGLAGEGDTQYF.